Sequencing of this TCR beta chain was carried out in a study of T cells in Graves' hyperthyroidism and ophthalmopathy. The sample holds many counts of this clonotype. Amplification of TCR beta CDR3 regions was performed using RNA transcripts as template. During a first-round RT-PCR of the TCR CDR3, the HTBI primer set was used. MiXCR was run by TCRdb on the multiplex PCR reads, yielding one entry per CDR3 protein. The profile shows some 350,000 distinct CDR3 sequences, under 20% of them singletons. The CDR3 is 15 amino acids. V lost 4 bases to trimming and J lost 3 bases, with 13 bases between them. The clonotype was recovered from a woman younger than 35 with Graves' hyperthyroidism. This sequence joins TRBV12-3 or TRBV12-4 and TRBJ1-5; D ambiguous. The sequencing input was blood. CDR3: CASSSSGAFNQPQHF. The DNA for the CDR3 is TGTGCCAGCAGTTCCTCGGGAGCGTTCAATCAGCCCCAGCATTTT.